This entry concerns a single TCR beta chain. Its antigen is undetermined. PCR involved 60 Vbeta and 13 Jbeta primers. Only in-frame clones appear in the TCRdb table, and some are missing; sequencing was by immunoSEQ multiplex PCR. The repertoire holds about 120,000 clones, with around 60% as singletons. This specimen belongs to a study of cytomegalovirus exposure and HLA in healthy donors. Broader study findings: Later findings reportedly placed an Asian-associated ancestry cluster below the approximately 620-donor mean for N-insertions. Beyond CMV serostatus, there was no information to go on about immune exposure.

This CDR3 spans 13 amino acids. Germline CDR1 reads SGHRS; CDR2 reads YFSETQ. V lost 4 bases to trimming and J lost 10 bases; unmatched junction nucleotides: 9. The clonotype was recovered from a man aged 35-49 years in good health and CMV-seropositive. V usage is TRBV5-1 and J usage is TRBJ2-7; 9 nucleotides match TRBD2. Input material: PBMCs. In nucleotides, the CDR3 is TGCGCCAGCAGCGGGGGTGCGGGAGGGCCCCAGTACTTC. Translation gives CASSGGAGGPQYF. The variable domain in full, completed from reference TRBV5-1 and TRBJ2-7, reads KAGVTQTPRYLIKTRGQQVTLSCSPISGHRSVSWYQQTPGQGLQFLFEYFSETQRNKGNFPGRFSGRQFSNSRSEMNVSTLELGDSALYLCASSGGAGGPQYFGPGTRLTVT.